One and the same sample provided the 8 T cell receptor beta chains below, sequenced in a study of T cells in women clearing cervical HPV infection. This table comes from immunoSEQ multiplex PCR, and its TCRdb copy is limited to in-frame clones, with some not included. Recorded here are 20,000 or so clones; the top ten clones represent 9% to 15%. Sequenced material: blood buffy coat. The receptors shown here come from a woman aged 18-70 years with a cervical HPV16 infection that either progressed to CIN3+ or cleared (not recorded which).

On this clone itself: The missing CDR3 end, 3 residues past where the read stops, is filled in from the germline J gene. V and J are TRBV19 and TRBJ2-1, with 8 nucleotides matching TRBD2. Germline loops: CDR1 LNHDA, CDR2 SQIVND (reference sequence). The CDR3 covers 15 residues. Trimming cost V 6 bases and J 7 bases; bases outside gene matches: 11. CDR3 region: CASRAGTSIGNEQFF. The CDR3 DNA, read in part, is TGTGCCAGTAGGGCCGGGACTAGTATTGGTAATGAG. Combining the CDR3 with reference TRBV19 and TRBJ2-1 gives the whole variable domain DGGITQSPKYLFRKEGQNVTLSCEQNLNHDAMYWYRQDPGQGLRLIYYSQIVNDFQKGDIAEGYSVSREKKESFPLTVTSAQKNPTAFYLCASRAGTSIGNEQFFGPGTRLTVL.

The sequenced part of the CDR3 DNA is TGTGCCACTACTGGACAGACAAACACTGAA. Its protein product is CATTGQTNTE. The full-length CDR3 reads as CATTGQTNTEAFF. The rearrangement links TRBV2 to TRBJ1-1; maybe TRBD1 (6 bases). The CDR3 is cut off 3 residues early in the read; its end comes from the germline J gene. Germline CDR1 is SNHLY and CDR2 is FYNNEI. V was clipped by 10 bases and J by 2 bases, with 14 bases between them. The CDR3 is made up of 13 amino acids.

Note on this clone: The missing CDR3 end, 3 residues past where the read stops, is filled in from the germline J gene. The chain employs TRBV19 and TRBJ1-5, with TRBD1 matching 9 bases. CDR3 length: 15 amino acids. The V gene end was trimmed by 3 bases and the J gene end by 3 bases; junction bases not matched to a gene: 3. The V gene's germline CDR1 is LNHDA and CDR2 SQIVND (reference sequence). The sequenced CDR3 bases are TGTGCCAGTAGTATTGGGACAGGGCTCAATCAGCCC. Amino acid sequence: CASSIGTGLNQP. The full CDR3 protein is CASSIGTGLNQPQHF.

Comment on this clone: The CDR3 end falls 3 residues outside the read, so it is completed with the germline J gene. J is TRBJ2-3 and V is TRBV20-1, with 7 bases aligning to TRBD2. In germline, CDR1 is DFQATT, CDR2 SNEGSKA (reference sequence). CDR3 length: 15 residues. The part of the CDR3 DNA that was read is TGCAGTGCTAGAGACCCCTCCAACGGGCGGGAGACG. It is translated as CSARDPSNGRET. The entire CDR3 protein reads CSARDPSNGRETQYF.

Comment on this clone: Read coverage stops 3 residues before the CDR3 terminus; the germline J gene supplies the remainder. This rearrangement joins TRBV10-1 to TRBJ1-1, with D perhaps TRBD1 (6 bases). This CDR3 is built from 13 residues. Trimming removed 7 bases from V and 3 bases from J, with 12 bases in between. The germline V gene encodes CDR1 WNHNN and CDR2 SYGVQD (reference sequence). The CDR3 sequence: CASKKAGDTEAFF. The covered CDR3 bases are TGCGCCAGCAAGAAGGCAGGGGACACTGAA.

This chain's CDR3 is CASSLMGAPEAFF. The sequenced CDR3 bases are TGCGCCAGCAGCTTGATGGGGGCCCCTGAA. The rearrangement links TRBV5-1 to TRBJ1-1; tentatively, D is TRBD1 (6 bases). Read coverage stops 3 residues before the CDR3 terminus; the germline J gene supplies the remainder. Germline assignment: CDR1 SGHRS and CDR2 YFSETQ. Trimming shortened V by 1 base and J by 6 bases, and 10 bases separated the two germline ends. This CDR3 comprises 13 residues.

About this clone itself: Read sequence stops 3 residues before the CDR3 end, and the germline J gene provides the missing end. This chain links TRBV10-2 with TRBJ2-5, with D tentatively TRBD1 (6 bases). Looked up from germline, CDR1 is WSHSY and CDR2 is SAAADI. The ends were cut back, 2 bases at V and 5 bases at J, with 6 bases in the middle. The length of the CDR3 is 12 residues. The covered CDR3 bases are TGCGCCAGCAGTGAGCAGGGGGAGACC. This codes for CASSEQGET. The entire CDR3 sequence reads CASSEQGETQYF.

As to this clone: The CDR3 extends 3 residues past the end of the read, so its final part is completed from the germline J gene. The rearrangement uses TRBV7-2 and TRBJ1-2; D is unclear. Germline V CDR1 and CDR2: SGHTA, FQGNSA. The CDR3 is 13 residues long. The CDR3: CASSSLRTDTYTF. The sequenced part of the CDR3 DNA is TGTGCCAGCAGCTCCCTCAGAACAGATACC.